This TCR beta chain is drawn from a study of T cell repertoires in cytomegalovirus infection. Looking at the study overall: Public TCR beta signatures provided an indication of both CMV infection and a matching HLA type. Findings and limits, study-wide: Cumulative frequency (of public TCR beta family members) identified carriers of CMV plus the relevant HLA.

A single record per CDR3 protein comes from TCRdb applying MiXCR to the reads. The sample lists about 740,000 distinct CDR3 sequences; around 32% were seen once. In this sample, this clonotype turned up many times. Its target is not known. Germline CDR1 SGHVS, CDR2 FNYEAQ. The V gene end was trimmed by 5 bases and the J gene end by 5 bases; junction bases not matched to a gene: 2. The CDR3 is 13 amino acids. The source is a human donor in good health (CMV status not recorded). Some clones in this sample may be carry-over from other donors' samples. This specimen consisted of cultured PBMCs, obtained from culture after CMV antigen stimulation. V is TRBV7-6 and J is TRBJ1-1; 10 nucleotides line up with TRBD1. The CDR3 DNA reads TGTGCCAGCAGCCAGGGACAGGGGACTGAAGCTTTCTTT. Translation gives CASSQGQGTEAFF.